What follows are 7 T cell receptor beta chains derived from one specimen sequenced in a study of T-cell reconstitution after alpha-beta-depleted transplantation in children. TCRbeta library preparation incorporated unique molecular identifiers. MiXCR, applied by TCRdb to the PCR reads, yields one record per CDR3 protein. The table lists 600,000 to 700,000 distinct CDR3 sequences, roughly 17% of them singletons. The sample in question was PBMCs from the stem cell graft donor, obtained from the stem cell graft. The receptors originated from a human donor who donated a stem cell graft to a child with acute myeloid leukemia.

The table lists this clonotype with many counts. This chain uses TRBV15 with TRBJ2-4, with D perhaps given as TRBD1 or TRBD2 (6 bases each). Germline V lookup: CDR1 LNHNV, CDR2 YYDKDF (reference sequence). This CDR3 has 12 amino acids. The V gene lost 0 bases and the J gene lost 16 bases, with 13 bases spanning the gap. This CDR3 reads CATSRERGDCYF. The CDR3 region has the DNA TGTGCCACCAGCAGAGAGAGGGGGGACTGTTACTTC.

This clonotype was seen repeatedly, ten times or more. The rearrangement links TRBV5-5 to TRBJ1-1; D is unclear. Trimming shortened V by 0 bases and J by 9 bases, and 6 bases separated the two germline ends. The CDR3 loop spans 11 amino acids. CDR1 and CDR2 (germline): SGHKS, YYEKEE (reference sequence). The CDR3 DNA is TGTGCCAGCAGCTTGGCGGGGAAAGCTTTCTTT. Translation: CASSLAGKAFF. Combining the CDR3 with reference TRBV5-5 and TRBJ1-1 gives the whole variable domain DAGVTQSPTHLIKTRGQQVTLRCSPISGHKSVSWYQQVLGQGPQFIFQYYEKEERGRGNFPDRFSARQFPNYSSELNVNALLLGDSALYLCASSLAGKAFFGQGTRLTVV.

This clonotype was picked up a small number of times. This sequence joins TRBV7-9 and TRBJ2-7, with 7 bases aligning to TRBD1. This CDR3 spans 13 amino acids. Germline CDR1 SEHNR, CDR2 FQNEAQ (reference sequence). V lost 6 bases and J lost 2; bases outside the gene matches: 4. This chain's CDR3 is CASSPTGAYEQYF. Here the CDR3 DNA reads TGTGCCAGCAGTCCTACAGGGGCCTACGAGCAGTACTTC.

The gene calls are TRBV20-1 and TRBJ1-5, with D possibly matching TRBD1 (5 bases). This CDR3 has 14 residues. Germline V gene lookup returns CDR1 DFQATT and CDR2 SNEGSKA (reference sequence). V was shortened by 3 bases and J by 2 bases, with 11 bases between the two germline ends. The CDR3, as DNA: TGCAGTGCTAGTTCCCGACAGCGCAATCAGCCCCAGCATTTT. Translated, it gives CSASSRQRNQPQHF.

V and J are TRBV14 and TRBJ1-1; D is perhaps TRBD1 (6 bases). The CDR3 has 15 amino acids. CDR1 and CDR2 from the germline V gene are SGHDN and FVKESK. Trimming removed 4 bases from V and 1 base from J, with 13 bases in between. The CDR3 here is CASSRRQVPNTEAFF. CDR3 in DNA: TGTGCCAGCAGCCGGCGACAGGTCCCGAACACTGAAGCTTTCTTT.

The V call is TRBV5-1, the J call TRBJ2-2; 7 bases are shared with TRBD1. Germline trimming cut 9 bases from V and 3 bases from J; bases unmatched to any gene: 5. This CDR3 is 13 amino acids long. CDR1 SGHRS and CDR2 YFSETQ come from the germline V gene. CDR3 nucleotide sequence: TGCGCCACCAACACAGGGGACACCGGGGAGCTGTTTTTT. Translated: CATNTGDTGELFF.

This clonotype showed up many times. The chain recombines TRBV7-6 with TRBJ2-6; D unresolved. The V and J ends lost 6 bases and 2 bases respectively, with 8 bases between them. Germline CDR1 reads SGHVS; CDR2 reads FNYEAQ. CDR3 length: 14 amino acids. The DNA for the CDR3 is TGTGCCAGCAGTCCACCCACTGGGGCCAACGTCCTGACTTTC. Protein: CASSPPTGANVLTF.